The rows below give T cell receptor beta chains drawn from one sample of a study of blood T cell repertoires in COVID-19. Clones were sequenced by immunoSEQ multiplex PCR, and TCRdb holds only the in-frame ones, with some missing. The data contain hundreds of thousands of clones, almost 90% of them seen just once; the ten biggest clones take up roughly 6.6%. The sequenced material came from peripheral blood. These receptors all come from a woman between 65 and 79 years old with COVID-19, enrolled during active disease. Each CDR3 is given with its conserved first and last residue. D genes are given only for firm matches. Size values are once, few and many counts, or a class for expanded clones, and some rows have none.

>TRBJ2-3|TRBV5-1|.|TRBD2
TGCGCCAGCAGCACTCTTGGACTAGTCACGGTTACGCAGTATTTT
CASSTLGLVTVTQYF
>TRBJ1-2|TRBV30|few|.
TGTGCCTGGAGGTCGAGTTTGAAATACTATGGCTACACCTTC
CAWRSSLKYYGYTF
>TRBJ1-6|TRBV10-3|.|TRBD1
TGTGCCATCAGTGGACCGGGACAGGGAAGTTCACCCCTCCACTTT
CAISGPGQGSSPLHF
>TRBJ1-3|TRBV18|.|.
TGTGCCAGCTCCCTCGGGAACTCTGGAAACACCATATATTTT
CASSLGNSGNTIYF
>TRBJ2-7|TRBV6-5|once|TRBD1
TGTGCCAGCAGTAACTACAGGGGGGATTACGAGCAGTACTTC
CASSNYRGDYEQYF
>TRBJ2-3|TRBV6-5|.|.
TGTGCCAGCAGCCTAAGACAGAACACAGATACGCAGTATTTT
CASSLRQNTDTQYF
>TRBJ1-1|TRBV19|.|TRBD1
TGTGCCAGTAGTCACAGACAGGGAGGTATGAACACTGAAGCTTTCTTT
CASSHRQGGMNTEAFF
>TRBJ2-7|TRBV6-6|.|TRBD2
TGTGCCAGCAGTTACGGACTAGCGGGGCCCTCCTACGAGCAGTACTTC
CASSYGLAGPSYEQYF
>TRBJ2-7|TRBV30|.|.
TGTGCCTGGAGACGTTCCGGCACAGGCTACGAGCAGTACTTC
CAWRRSGTGYEQYF
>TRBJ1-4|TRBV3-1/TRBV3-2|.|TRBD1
TGTGCCAGCAGCCCAACCGGGACAGGGGACGGAGAAAAACTGTTTTTT
CASSPTGTGDGEKLFF
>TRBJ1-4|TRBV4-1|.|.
TGCGCCAGCAGCCAACCCTTGACTAATGAAAAACTGTTTTTT
CASSQPLTNEKLFF
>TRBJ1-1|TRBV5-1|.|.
TGCGCCAGCAGACAGGCGAACACTGAAGCTTTCTTT
CASRQANTEAFF
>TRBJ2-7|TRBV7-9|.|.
TGTGCCAGCAGCTTCGGACTATACGAGCAGTACTTC
CASSFGLYEQYF
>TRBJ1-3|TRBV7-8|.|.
TGTGCCAGCAGCCGAGGGCCAGGGACTGGAAACACCATATATTTT
CASSRGPGTGNTIYF
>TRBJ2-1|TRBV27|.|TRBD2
TGTGCCAGCAGTCGGGGGGAAAATGAGCAGTTCTTC
CASSRGENEQFF
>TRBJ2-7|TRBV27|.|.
TGTGCCAGCAGTTTGGGGGGGGCGCCCTCCTACGAGCAGTACTTC
CASSLGGAPSYEQYF
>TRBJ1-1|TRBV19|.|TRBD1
TGTGCCAGTAGTATTTTGGGACCGACAGGGGGGTCGAACACTGAAGCTTTCTTT
CASSILGPTGGSNTEAFF
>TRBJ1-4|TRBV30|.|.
TGTGCCTGGACACAGGACCGGCGCGGAAAACTGTTTTTT
CAWTQDRRGKLFF
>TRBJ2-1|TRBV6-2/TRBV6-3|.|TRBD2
TGTGCCAGCAGTTTCAGGACTAGCGGGGCCCACAATGAGCAGTTCTTC
CASSFRTSGAHNEQFF
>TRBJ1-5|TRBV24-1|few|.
TGTGCCACCGGTACTCCAGGAAGCAATCAGCCCCAGCATTTT
CATGTPGSNQPQHF
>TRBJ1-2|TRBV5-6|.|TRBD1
TGTGCCAGCACCCCTACCGGGACAGACTATGGCTACACCTTC
CASTPTGTDYGYTF
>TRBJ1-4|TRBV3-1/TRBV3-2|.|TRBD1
TGTGCCAGCAGCCAAGCCTACAGGGGGAATGAAAAACTGTTTTTT
CASSQAYRGNEKLFF
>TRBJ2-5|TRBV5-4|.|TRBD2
TGTGCCAGCAGCCCGGGGGGATTCCAAGAGACCCAGTACTTC
CASSPGGFQETQYF
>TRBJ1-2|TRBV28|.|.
TGTGCCAGCAGCCCCGAGGAAAGGCGTAACTATGGCTACACCTTC
CASSPEERRNYGYTF